Given below is one TCR beta chain in context. Its antigen is not known. The record originates from a study of lymphopenia after photon versus proton radiotherapy. Study findings and constraints: Under photons, naive T cells and diversity fell while effector/memory populations rose. In patients who died, overall survival fell as post-nadir TCR diversity dropped more.

Assay used: immunoSEQ multiplex PCR; TCRdb lists only in-frame clones, some missing. The sample includes 65,000 to 85,000 clones, roughly 90% seen only once; the top ten take around 2.2%. CDR1 and CDR2 from the germline V gene are LNHDA and SQIVND (reference sequence). CDR3 length: 17 residues. V gave up 4 bases and J gave up 8 bases; unmatched junction bases: 11. The TCR comes from a woman between 35 and 50 years old with cholangiocarcinoma. Sequences were derived from peripheral blood, sampled from a patient treated with photon-based radiotherapy. V gene TRBV19 combines with J gene TRBJ2-1; 13 nucleotides align to TRBD2. Written as DNA, the CDR3 is TGTGCCAGTAGTAACCGACTAGCGGGAGGCGTCTTGGATGAGCAGTTCTTC. Amino acid sequence: CASSNRLAGGVLDEQFF.